Below, 15 T cell receptor beta chains from the same sample are listed, as sequenced in a study of patients and donors after allogeneic stem cell transplantation. TCRdb recomputed calls from the RT-PCR reads with MiXCR, one row per CDR3 protein. The profile shows more than 850,000 distinct CDR3 sequences, about a sixth of them singletons. The source material was blood, either unsorted or a sorted T cell fraction (not recorded which). These receptors came from a human donor who was either an allogeneic HSCT recipient or a stem cell or donor lymphocyte infusion donor (not recorded which). It is not recorded whose cells these are; they may come from a transplant donor.

This sequence joins TRBV2 and TRBJ2-7, with D possibly matching TRBD2 (6 bases). The CDR3 length is 12 residues. Germline CDR1 is SNHLY and CDR2 is FYNNEI. V lost 6 bases to trimming and J lost 7 bases, with 13 bases between them. DNA for the CDR3: TGTGCCAGCAGGGTATCTGCGGGAGAGCAGTACTTC. The encoded protein is CASRVSAGEQYF. Based on the CDR3 plus reference TRBV2 and TRBJ2-7, the full variable domain is EPEVTQTPSHQVTQMGQEVILRCVPISNHLYFYWYRQILGQKVEFLVSFYNNEISEKSEIFDDQFSVERPDGSNFTLKIRSTKLEDSAMYFCASRVSAGEQYFGPGTRLTVT.

Only a few counts were recorded for this clonotype. The chain is built from TRBV20-1 and TRBJ1-1; no clear D gene. This CDR3 comprises 14 residues. V was shortened by 5 bases and J by 5 bases, with 18 bases between the two germline ends. In germline, CDR1 is DFQATT, CDR2 SNEGSKA (reference sequence). The CDR3: CSAGRRKGGTEAFF. For the CDR3, the DNA is TGCAGTGCTGGGAGGAGGAAGGGTGGAACTGAAGCTTTCTTT.

This clonotype was seen at least ten times. The rearrangement joins TRBV5-1 to TRBJ1-1; weak D call: TRBD1 (5 bases). Between the trimmed V and J ends, which lost 0 bases and 0 bases, there was a span of 9 bases. Germline CDR1 and CDR2: SGHRS and YFSETQ. The CDR3 consists of 15 residues. The DNA for the CDR3 is TGCGCCAGCAGCTTGGGGGGACCGCTGAACACTGAAGCTTTCTTT. Translating gives CASSLGGPLNTEAFF.

This clonotype was counted a few times. The rearrangement links TRBV20-1 to TRBJ1-5; TRBD1 agrees at 8 bases. Trimming took 4 bases from V and 2 from J; bases not matched to a gene: 1. CDR1 and CDR2 (germline): DFQATT, SNEGSKA (reference sequence). The CDR3 sequence is 13 residues long. The CDR3 sequence: CSAMTGGNQPQHF. Written as DNA, the CDR3 is TGCAGTGCTATGACAGGGGGCAATCAGCCCCAGCATTTT.

The chain has TRBV30 and TRBJ1-2; 8 nucleotides align to TRBD1. The V segment lost 1 base and the J segment 7 bases; nucleotides outside the gene matches: 11. The CDR3 is made up of 15 amino acids. Germline V gene lookup returns CDR1 GTSNPN and CDR2 SVGIG (reference sequence). The CDR3 DNA is TGTGCCTGGAGTGGGGACAGGCGTGCGAGAAGTGGCTACACCTTC. Its protein product is CAWSGDRRARSGYTF.

The rearrangement links TRBV5-1 to TRBJ2-6; the D is unclear. The germline gives CDR1 SGHRS, CDR2 YFSETQ. The CDR3 is 15 amino acids. V lost 4 bases, J lost 2 bases, and 10 bases lay in between. The chain's CDR3 is CASSKGFAGANVLTF. As DNA, the CDR3 is TGCGCCAGCAGCAAGGGTTTCGCTGGGGCCAACGTCCTGACTTTC. Full variable domain (outside the CDR3, taken from reference TRBV5-1 and TRBJ2-6): KAGVTQTPRYLIKTRGQQVTLSCSPISGHRSVSWYQQTPGQGLQFLFEYFSETQRNKGNFPGRFSGRQFSNSRSEMNVSTLELGDSALYLCASSKGFAGANVLTFGAGSRLTVL.

The V call is TRBV12-3 or TRBV12-4, the J call TRBJ1-6; D might be TRBD1 (5 bases). The length of the CDR3 is 14 residues. V was clipped by 6 bases and J by 7 bases, with 13 bases between them. This CDR3 is CASRGGTANSPLHF. In DNA form, the CDR3 reads TGTGCCAGCAGGGGAGGGACCGCAAATTCACCCCTCCACTTT.

Only a few counts were recorded for this clonotype. The V gene is TRBV2, the J gene TRBJ1-5, with D maybe TRBD1 (5 bases). Germline loops: CDR1 SNHLY, CDR2 FYNNEI. This CDR3 contains 14 residues. Deletions cut 4 bases from V and 7 bases from J, with 14 bases between. The CDR3 DNA follows: TGTGCCAGCAGTGTCGAGGGGCGCAGACAGCCCCAGCATTTT. The encoded protein is CASSVEGRRQPQHF.

This rearrangement joins TRBV19 to TRBJ2-3, with D perhaps TRBD2 (5 bases). V lost 7 bases to trimming and J lost 3 bases, with 20 bases between them. This CDR3 has 16 amino acids. Germline lookup yields CDR1 LNHDA and CDR2 SQIVND (reference sequence). The DNA of the CDR3 is TGTGCCAGTACTCCCACGGGGTTCAGGACGACAGATACGCAGTATTTT. Translated: CASTPTGFRTTDTQYF.

This rearrangement joins TRBV9 to TRBJ2-2; 8 bases map to TRBD1. CDR3 length equals 15 residues. Germline V lookup: CDR1 SGDLS, CDR2 YYNGEE. J was trimmed by 3 bases and V by 0 bases; bases with no gene match: 1. CDR3 sequence (DNA): TGTGCCAGCAGCGTAGTGACAGGGGACACCGGGGAGCTGTTTTTT. Protein: CASSVVTGDTGELFF.

In its sample, this clonotype was seen a few times. The chain uses TRBV12-3 or TRBV12-4 and TRBJ2-7; D is undetermined. The V end was cut by 4 bases, the J end by 2 bases, with 15 bases between. CDR3 length: 15 residues. Here the CDR3 DNA reads TGTGCCAGCAGTTCCTCGGGTTCAGGCGCCTACGAGCAGTACTTC. This sequence encodes CASSSSGSGAYEQYF.

This clonotype occurred a few times. The chain employs TRBV7-2 and TRBJ2-7, with 10 nucleotides matching TRBD2. Germline-derived CDR1 and CDR2 are SGHTA and FQGNSA. The CDR3 is 16 residues long. V was pared by 1 base and J by 3 bases, with 6 bases of the junction left unmatched. CDR3 residues: CASSLEERGGYYEQYF. CDR3 nucleotides: TGTGCCAGCAGCTTAGAAGAGCGGGGGGGTTACTACGAGCAGTACTTC.

The V and J genes are TRBV10-3 and TRBJ2-7; a possible D gene is TRBD1 (6 bases). Trimming stripped 4 bases from V and 0 bases from J, with 16 bases between. Germline V gene data show CDR1 as ENHRY and CDR2 as SYGVKD. CDR3 length: 16 amino acids. CDR3 in DNA: TGTGCCATCAGTGGGGCTACAGGACAGCACTCCTACGAGCAGTACTTC. Its protein product is CAISGATGQHSYEQYF.

V usage is TRBV2 and J usage is TRBJ2-2; unclear D gene. There are 13 residues in the CDR3. The germline V gene encodes CDR1 SNHLY and CDR2 FYNNEI. The V end lost 2 bases, the J end lost 3 bases, and 4 bases lay between the germline ends. The CDR3 DNA sequence: TGTGCCAGCAGTGAAAGGCACACCGGGGAGCTGTTTTTT. Protein: CASSERHTGELFF.

In its sample, this clonotype was seen many times. The chain combines TRBV29-1 with TRBJ2-1; D is undetermined. The CDR3 spans 14 residues. The ends were cut back, 1 base at V and 1 base at J, with 8 bases in the middle. Germline-derived CDR1 and CDR2 are SQVTM and ANQGSEA. CDR3 protein: CSVEGRRSYNEQFF. CDR3 DNA sequence: TGCAGCGTTGAAGGGCGCAGGTCCTACAATGAGCAGTTCTTC.